This T cell receptor beta chain was sequenced in a study of tumor-infiltrating lymphocytes in localized non-small cell lung cancer. Notes on the study in general: Tumors had more T cell infiltration than uninvolved lung, per TCRbeta sequencing and CD3 counts. Immunotypes IM1 and IM2 had similar TCR-derived T-cell fractions.

Using immunoSEQ multiplex PCR, the repertoire was profiled, and TCRdb retains in-frame clones only, with some absent. The sample contains 21,000 or so clones, just under 75% of which appear only once. As concerns this clone: What it binds is unknown.

V was clipped by 1 base and J by 0 bases; unmatched bases: 3. The CDR3 loop spans 15 amino acids. The germline V gene encodes CDR1 SGHTS and CDR2 YDEGEE. The chain uses TRBV5-8 and TRBJ1-1; 7 bases agree with TRBD1. The clonotype comes from a human donor with non-small cell lung cancer. Sequencing was performed on lung tumor tissue. CDR3 amino acids: CASSLQGGLNTEAFF. CDR3 nucleotides: TGTGCCAGCAGCTTGCAGGGGGGTTTGAACACTGAAGCTTTCTTT.